This TCR beta chain was sequenced during a study of T cells after yellow fever vaccination. Study observations and caveats: Overall, a small share of clonotypes was seen in both CD4 and CD8 compartments.

The germline V gene has CDR1 SGHVS and CDR2 FQNEAQ. Between the trimmed V and J ends, which lost 4 bases and 0 bases, there was a span of 12 bases. This CDR3 comprises 16 residues. Generation of TCR cDNA used 5'RACE template switching (which added a universal primer site and UMIs). TCRdb re-derived calls from the 5' RACE reads in MiXCR, one entry per CDR3 protein. This table holds 550,000 to 750,000 distinct CDR3 sequences, approximately 12% found once. This clonotype was seen ten or more times. Antigen: not known. The specimen comprised PBMCs, sampled on the day of the yellow fever booster vaccination. J is TRBJ2-2 and V is TRBV7-8, with no clear D. The clonotype originates from a man aged 30 to 45 who received the YFV17D yellow fever vaccine. CDR3 sequence: CASSYVLGANTGELFF. The CDR3 nucleotides read TGTGCCAGCAGCTATGTGCTGGGTGCGAACACCGGGGAGCTGTTTTTT.